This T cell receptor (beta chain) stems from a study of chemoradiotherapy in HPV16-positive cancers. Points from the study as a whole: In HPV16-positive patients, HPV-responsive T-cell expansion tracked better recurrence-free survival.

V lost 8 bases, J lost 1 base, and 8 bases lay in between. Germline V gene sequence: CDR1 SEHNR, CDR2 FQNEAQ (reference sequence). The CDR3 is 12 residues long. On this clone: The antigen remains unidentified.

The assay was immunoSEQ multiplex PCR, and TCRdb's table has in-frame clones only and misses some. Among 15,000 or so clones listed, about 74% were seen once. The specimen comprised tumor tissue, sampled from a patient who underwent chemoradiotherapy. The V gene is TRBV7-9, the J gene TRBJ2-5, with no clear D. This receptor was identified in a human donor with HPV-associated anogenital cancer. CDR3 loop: CASRRFQETQYF. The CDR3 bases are TGTGCCAGCCGGAGATTCCAAGAGACCCAGTACTTC.